The clone carrying this T cell receptor beta chain was seen only once. Free of recent acute infections or vaccinations, the donors were healthy HIV-negative adults. Genomic DNA of each subset was evenly split across several immunoSEQ plates. The input for sorted-subset replicate PCRs was around 0.2 ug DNA, tens of thousands of T cell genomes. Generated by immunoSEQ multiplex PCR, the TCRdb table keeps only in-frame clones and is missing some. The table shows 950,000 to 1,300,000 clones, with approximately 76% occurring only once. V lost 4 bases and J lost 0, with 7 bases in between. CDR1 and CDR2 (germline): SNHLY, FYNNEI. There are 15 residues in the CDR3. The data stem from a study of shared clonotypes between healthy human individuals.

The receptor was isolated from a man younger than 30 in good health. Sequencing used memory CD4+ T cells sorted from blood. Subset given: CD45RA-negative fraction. The chain couples TRBV2 to TRBJ1-6, with no clear D. CDR3 in amino acids: CASSVSSSYNSPLHF. As DNA, the CDR3 is TGTGCCAGCAGTGTGAGCAGCTCCTATAATTCACCCCTCCACTTT.